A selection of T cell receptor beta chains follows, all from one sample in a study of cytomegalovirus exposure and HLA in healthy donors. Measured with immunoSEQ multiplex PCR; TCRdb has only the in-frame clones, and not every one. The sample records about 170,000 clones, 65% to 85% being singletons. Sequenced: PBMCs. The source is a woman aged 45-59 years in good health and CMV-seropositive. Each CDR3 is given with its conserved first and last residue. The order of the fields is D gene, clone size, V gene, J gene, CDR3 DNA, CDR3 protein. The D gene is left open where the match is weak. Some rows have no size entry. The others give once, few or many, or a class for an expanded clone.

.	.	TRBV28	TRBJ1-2	TGTGCCATTACAGGCTCTCACTATGGCTACACCTTC	CAITGSHYGYTF
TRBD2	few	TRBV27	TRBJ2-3	TGTGCCAGCAGTAGAAGGACTAGCGGGAGGCCAGAGACGCAGTATTTT	CASSRRTSGRPETQYF
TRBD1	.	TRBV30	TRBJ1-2	TGTGCCTGGACCCCGGACAGGGTCGATGTCTATGGCTACACCTTC	CAWTPDRVDVYGYTF
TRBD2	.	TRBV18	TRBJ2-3	TGTGCCAGCTCACCCCCGGGAGGGCCGTCAGATACGCAGTATTTT	CASSPPGGPSDTQYF
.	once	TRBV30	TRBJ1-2	TGTGCCTGGAGTGGCGAGCGCTCCTATGGCTACACCTTC	CAWSGERSYGYTF
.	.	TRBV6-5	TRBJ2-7	TGTGCCAGCGGACTCTACTACGGCCACGAGCAGTACTTC	CASGLYYGHEQYF
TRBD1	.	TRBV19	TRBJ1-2	TGTGCCAGTAGTATCACAGGGGGTGAAGGCTACACCTTC	CASSITGGEGYTF
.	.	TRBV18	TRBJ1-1	TGTGCCAGCTCACCGCTGGACAGCCTGATGAACACTGAAGCTTTCTTT	CASSPLDSLMNTEAFF
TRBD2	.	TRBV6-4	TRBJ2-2	TGTGCCAGCAGTGACGGGCTAGCGGCTTTTGGGGAGCTGTTTTTT	CASSDGLAAFGELFF
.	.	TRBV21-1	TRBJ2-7	TGTGCCAGCAGCAATAGGCCGAGCAGGGACTCCTACGAGCAGTACTTC	CASSNRPSRDSYEQYF
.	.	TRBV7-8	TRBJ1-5	TGTGCCAGCAGCTCACAGGGAAGCCGGGGTCAGCCCCAGCATTTT	CASSSQGSRGQPQHF
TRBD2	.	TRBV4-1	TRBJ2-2	TGCGCCAGCAGCTCAGCGGGATACACCGGGGAGCTGTTTTTT	CASSSAGYTGELFF
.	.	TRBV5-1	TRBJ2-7	TGCGCCAGCAGCTTGGGACTAGGAGTAAACGAGCAGTACTTC	CASSLGLGVNEQYF
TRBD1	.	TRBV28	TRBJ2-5	TGTGCCAGCAGGGCTGAGGGGGCGAGACAAGAGACCCAGTACTTC	CASRAEGARQETQYF
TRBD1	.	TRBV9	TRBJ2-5	TGTGCCAGCAGCGTACAGGGGGCTGGGGGGACCCAGTACTTC	CASSVQGAGGTQYF
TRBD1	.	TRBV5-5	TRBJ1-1	TGTGCCAGCAGCGGGGAGGACAGGGGGAACACTGAAGCTTTCTTT	CASSGEDRGNTEAFF
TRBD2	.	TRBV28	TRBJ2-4	TGTGCCAGCAGTTCCGTGGAAGCGGGAGGGAGCATTCAGTACTTC	CASSSVEAGGSIQYF
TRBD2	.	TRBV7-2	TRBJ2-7	TGTGCCAGCAGCCCGGGACTAGCGGGGCACAAAGAGCAGTACTTC	CASSPGLAGHKEQYF
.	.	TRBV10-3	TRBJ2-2	TGTGCCATCAGTGCCCCCGGACAGAAGACCGGGGAGCTGTTTTTT	CAISAPGQKTGELFF
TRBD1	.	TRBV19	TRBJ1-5	TGTGCCAGTAGATCCGGACAGGGAGGGAATCAGCCCCAGCATTTT	CASRSGQGGNQPQHF
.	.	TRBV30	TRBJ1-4	TGTGCCTGGAGTGTCCCGGGGAGTAATGAAAAACTGTTTTTT	CAWSVPGSNEKLFF
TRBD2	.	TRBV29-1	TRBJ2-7	TGCAGCGTTGGGCCCGGGGGGGCCTACGAGCAGTACTTC	CSVGPGGAYEQYF
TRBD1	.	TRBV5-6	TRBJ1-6	TGTGCCAGCAGCTTACGACAGGGTGACTCACCCCTCCACTTT	CASSLRQGDSPLHF
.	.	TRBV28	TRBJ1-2	TGTGCCAGCAGTTTAGAATTCGGCATGGAGGAGTATGGCTACACCTTC	CASSLEFGMEEYGYTF
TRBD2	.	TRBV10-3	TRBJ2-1	TGTGCCATCGGCGGGGGGAATGAGCAGTTCTTC	CAIGGGNEQFF
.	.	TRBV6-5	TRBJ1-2	TGTGCCAGCAGTTACTCTGCGGGAATCGGCTACACCTTC	CASSYSAGIGYTF
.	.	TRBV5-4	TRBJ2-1	TGTGCCACCAGACCTGACAGTAGCTCCTACAATGAGCAGTTCTTC	CATRPDSSSYNEQFF
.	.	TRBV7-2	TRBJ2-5	TGTGCCAGCAGCTTAGTTAGCGGTCACCAAGAGACCCAGTACTTC	CASSLVSGHQETQYF
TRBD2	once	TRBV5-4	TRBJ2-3	TGTGCCAGCAGCTTCCTGACCGGGACTAGTGGCACAGATACGCAGTATTTT	CASSFLTGTSGTDTQYF
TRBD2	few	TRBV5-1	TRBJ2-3	TGCGCCAGCAGCATGCGGCCTGGACTAGCGGGAACAGATACGCAGTATTTT	CASSMRPGLAGTDTQYF
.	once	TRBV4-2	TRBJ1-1	TGTGCCAGCAGCTGGGGGCTGCAGGAAGAAGCTTTCTTT	CASSWGLQEEAFF
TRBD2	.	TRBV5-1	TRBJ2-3	TGCGCCAGCAGCTTGGGTCTAGCGGGGAGTAGGACAGATACGCAGTATTTT	CASSLGLAGSRTDTQYF
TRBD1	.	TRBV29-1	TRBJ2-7	TGCAGCGTTAGCGCAGGGGGCGACGAGCAGTACTTC	CSVSAGGDEQYF
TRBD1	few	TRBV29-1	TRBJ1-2	TGCAGCGTTGGGGCAGGGGGAGACTATGGCTACACCTTC	CSVGAGGDYGYTF
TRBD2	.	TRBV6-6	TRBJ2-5	TGTGCCAGCAGTTACCCTAGCGGGTCAGGGGAGACCCAGTACTTC	CASSYPSGSGETQYF
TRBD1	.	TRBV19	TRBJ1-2	TGTGCCAGTAGTCCGAACAGGGGGCTGGTTAATAACTATGGCTACACCTTC	CASSPNRGLVNNYGYTF
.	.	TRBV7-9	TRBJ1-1	TGTTCCAGCAGCAACCGGGGGGGGAACACTGAAGCTTTCTTT	CSSSNRGGNTEAFF
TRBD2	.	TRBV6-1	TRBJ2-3	TGTGCCAGCAGTGAGCGGGGGTTCACAGATACGCAGTATTTT	CASSERGFTDTQYF
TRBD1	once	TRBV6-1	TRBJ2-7	TGTGCCAGCAGTGTGGGGGACAGTTCCTACGAGCAGTACTTC	CASSVGDSSYEQYF
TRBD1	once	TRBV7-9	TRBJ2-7	TGTGCCAGCAGCTGGCTTATCACAGGGGGGAGCGACGAGCAGTACTTC	CASSWLITGGSDEQYF
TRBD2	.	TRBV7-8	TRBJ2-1	TGTGCCAGCAACTTAGTAGTTAGCGGGAGTGGAAATGAGCAGTTCTTC	CASNLVVSGSGNEQFF
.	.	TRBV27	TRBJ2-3	TGTGCCAGCAGTTTATTCGGGGAGAGAAGCACAGATACGCAGTATTTT	CASSLFGERSTDTQYF
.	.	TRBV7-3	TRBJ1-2	TGTGCCAGCAGCTTAAATGCAGGTGATGGCTACACCTTC	CASSLNAGDGYTF
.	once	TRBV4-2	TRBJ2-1	TGTGCCAGCAGCCCTCCTGGCAGGGGGGTGCACAATGAGCAGTTCTTC	CASSPPGRGVHNEQFF
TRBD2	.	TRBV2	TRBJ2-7	TGTGCCAGCGACTCAACTAGCGGGGGGGCATACGAGCAGTACTTC	CASDSTSGGAYEQYF
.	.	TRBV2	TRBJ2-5	TGTGCCAGCAGTGAAGACGTACTAGAGACCCAGTACTTC	CASSEDVLETQYF
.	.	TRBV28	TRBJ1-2	TGTGCCAGCAGTTTCCTTCTACTATCCCTGTATGGCTACACCTTC	CASSFLLLSLYGYTF
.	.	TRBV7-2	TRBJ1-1	TGTGCCAGCAGCTTAGCGTTGGGGGCTCTGAACACTGAAGCTTTCTTT	CASSLALGALNTEAFF
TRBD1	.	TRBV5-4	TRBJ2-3	TGTGCCAGCAGCTTGGGACTCAGGGGGACAGATACGCAGTATTTT	CASSLGLRGTDTQYF
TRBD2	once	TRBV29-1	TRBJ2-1	TGCAGCGTTGAAGTACTGATAGCGGGAGGTAACCGCCCCTACAATGAGCAGTTCTTC	CSVEVLIAGGNRPYNEQFF
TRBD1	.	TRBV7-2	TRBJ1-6	TGTGCCAGCAGCTCTGGGACAGGGGGAAGATCACCCCTCCACTTT	CASSSGTGGRSPLHF